Listed below are T cell receptor beta chains from one sample, sequenced in a study of T cell responses to AZD1222 COVID-19 vaccine. Measured with immunoSEQ multiplex PCR; TCRdb has only the in-frame clones, and not every one. This sample has about 150,000 clones, with roughly nine tenths found just once. The input for sequencing was peripheral blood, taken on day 0 of MenACWY control vaccination. The receptors were sampled from an adult in good health. The CDR3 runs from the conserved cysteine through the conserved F or W. D genes are given only for firm matches. A clone size is listed for some rows: how often the clone was seen (once, few, many), or a class if it is expanded.

J,V,size,D,CDR3,DNA
TRBJ1-2,TRBV6-5,-,-,CASRTPAVYGYTF,TGTGCCAGCAGGACTCCAGCGGTCTATGGCTACACCTTC
TRBJ2-5,TRBV27,-,-,CASTPRGLMETQYF,TGTGCCAGCACTCCCAGGGGACTGATGGAGACCCAGTACTTC
TRBJ1-6,TRBV12-5,-,-,CASGSEVQYNSPLHF,TGTGCTAGTGGTTCCGAAGTCCAATATAATTCACCCCTCCACTTT
TRBJ1-2,TRBV9,once,-,CASSVARNYGYTF,TGTGCCAGCAGCGTAGCCAGGAACTATGGCTACACCTTC
TRBJ1-6,TRBV5-4,-,-,CASSLDGDARGSPLHF,TGTGCCAGCAGCTTGGACGGGGACGCCAGGGGTTCACCCCTCCACTTT
TRBJ1-2,TRBV9,-,-,CASSVAQDLYGYTF,TGTGCCAGCAGCGTAGCTCAGGACCTCTATGGCTACACCTTC
TRBJ1-1,TRBV28,-,-,CASSSTGLTEAFF,TGTGCCAGCAGTTCTACAGGCCTGACTGAAGCTTTCTTT
TRBJ1-2,TRBV19,few,-,CAILTDGQGYTF,TGTGCCATCTTGACGGACGGACAAGGCTACACCTTC
TRBJ2-1,TRBV19,-,TRBD2,CASSNPGLAGGFEQFF,TGTGCCAGTAGTAACCCTGGACTAGCGGGGGGATTCGAGCAGTTCTTC
TRBJ1-2,TRBV6-1,-,TRBD1,CASSERQGVDGYTF,TGTGCCAGCAGTGAAAGACAGGGCGTTGATGGCTACACCTTC
TRBJ1-1,TRBV19,few,TRBD1,CASTLPRGQGAVNTEAFF,TGTGCCAGTACCCTACCGAGAGGGCAGGGGGCGGTGAACACTGAAGCTTTCTTT
TRBJ1-6,TRBV7-2,-,TRBD1,CASSLIGQGSPLHF,TGTGCCAGCAGCTTGATTGGACAGGGTTCACCCCTCCACTTT
TRBJ1-3,TRBV3-1/TRBV3-2,-,-,CASSQGRPGFTGNTIYF,TGTGCCAGCAGCCAAGGGAGACCGGGTTTTACTGGAAACACCATATATTTT
TRBJ2-1,TRBV7-3,-,TRBD2,CASSPFGGDARQFF,TGTGCCAGCAGCCCGTTCGGGGGGGACGCCAGGCAGTTCTTC
TRBJ1-2,TRBV4-1,-,-,CASSQIGRGIYGYTF,TGCGCCAGCAGCCAAATTGGACGGGGGATCTATGGCTACACCTTC
TRBJ1-2,TRBV27,-,TRBD1,CASSNRGSYGYTF,TGTGCCAGCAGTAACAGGGGGAGCTATGGCTACACCTTC
TRBJ2-5,TRBV18,-,-,CASSSTAGVYF,TGTGCCAGCTCATCGACGGCCGGGGTGTACTTC
TRBJ1-4,TRBV6-5,once,-,CASSYGATNEKLFF,TGTGCCAGCAGTTACGGTGCCACTAATGAAAAACTGTTTTTT
TRBJ1-4,TRBV18,-,-,CASSPQRGYATNEKLFF,TGTGCCAGCTCACCACAGAGGGGGTATGCAACTAATGAAAAACTGTTTTTT
TRBJ2-7,TRBV5-1,-,TRBD1,CASSLKDRGVYEQYF,TGCGCCAGCAGCTTGAAGGACAGGGGGGTCTACGAGCAGTACTTC
TRBJ2-3,TRBV18,-,-,CASSSGGPGTDTQYF,TGTGCCAGCTCATCCGGGGGGCCCGGCACAGATACGCAGTATTTT
TRBJ1-5,TRBV27,-,TRBD1,CASSPLQGSNQPQHF,TGTGCCAGCAGTCCATTACAGGGGTCCAATCAGCCCCAGCATTTT
TRBJ1-6,TRBV5-1,once,TRBD1,CASSLEGTANSPLHF,TGCGCCAGCAGCTTGGAAGGGACAGCTAATTCACCCCTCCACTTT
TRBJ1-4,TRBV11-2,-,-,CASSTGESRGLFF,TGTGCCAGCAGCACAGGTGAGAGCAGGGGACTGTTTTTT
TRBJ1-3,TRBV9,-,TRBD1,CASSPSTGGTSGNTIYF,TGTGCCAGCAGCCCTTCGACAGGGGGGACCTCTGGAAACACCATATATTTT
TRBJ2-7,TRBV27,-,TRBD1,CASKRQGAAEQYF,TGTGCCAGCAAAAGGCAGGGGGCTGCGGAGCAGTACTTC
TRBJ2-1,TRBV7-2,-,-,CASSFQGLYNEQFF,TGTGCCAGCAGCTTTCAGGGGCTCTACAATGAGCAGTTCTTC
TRBJ2-4,TRBV6-1,few,-,CASSEWRAGIQYF,TGTGCCAGCAGTGAGTGGAGGGCAGGCATTCAGTACTTC
TRBJ1-3,TRBV5-1,-,-,CASSLQDTGNTIYF,TGCGCCAGCAGCTTGCAGGACACTGGAAACACCATATATTTT